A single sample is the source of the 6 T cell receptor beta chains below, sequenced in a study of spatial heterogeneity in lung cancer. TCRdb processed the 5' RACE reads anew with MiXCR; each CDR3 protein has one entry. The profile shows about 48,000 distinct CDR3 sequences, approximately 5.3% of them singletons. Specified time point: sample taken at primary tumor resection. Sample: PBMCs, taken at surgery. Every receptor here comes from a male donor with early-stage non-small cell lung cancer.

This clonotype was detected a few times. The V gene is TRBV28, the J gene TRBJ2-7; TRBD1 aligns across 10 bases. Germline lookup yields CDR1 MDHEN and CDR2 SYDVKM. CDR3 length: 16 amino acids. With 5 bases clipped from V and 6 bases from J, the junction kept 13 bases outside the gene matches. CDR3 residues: CASSPSPGTGVREQYF. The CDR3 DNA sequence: TGTGCCAGCAGTCCCTCACCCGGGACAGGGGTGCGCGAGCAGTACTTC. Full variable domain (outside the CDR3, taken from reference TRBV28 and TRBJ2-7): DVKVTQSSRYLVKRTGEKVFLECVQDMDHENMFWYRQDPGLGLRLIYFSYDVKMKEKGDIPEGYSVSREKKERFSLILESASTNQTSMYLCASSPSPGTGVREQYFGPGTRLTVT.

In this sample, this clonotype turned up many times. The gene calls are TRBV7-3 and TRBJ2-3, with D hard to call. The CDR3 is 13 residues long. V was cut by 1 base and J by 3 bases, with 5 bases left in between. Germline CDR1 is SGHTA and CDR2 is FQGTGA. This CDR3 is CASSLSWTDTQYF. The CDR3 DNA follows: TGTGCCAGCAGCTTAAGTTGGACAGATACGCAGTATTTT.

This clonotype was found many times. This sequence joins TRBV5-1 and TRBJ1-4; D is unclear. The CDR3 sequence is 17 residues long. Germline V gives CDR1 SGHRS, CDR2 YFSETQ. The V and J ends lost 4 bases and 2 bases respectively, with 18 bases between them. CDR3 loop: CASSPRPNFVTNEKLFF. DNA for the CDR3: TGCGCCAGCAGCCCCCGCCCGAACTTCGTGACTAATGAAAAACTGTTTTTT.

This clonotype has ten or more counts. CDR3 bases: TGCGCCAGCAGCCAGACGAGCGGGATGACCAAAAACATTCAGTACTTC. This codes for CASSQTSGMTKNIQYF. The chain links TRBV4-3 to TRBJ2-4, with 7 bases identical to TRBD2. CDR1 LGHNA and CDR2 YSLEER come from the germline V gene. V lost 3 bases, J lost 2 bases, and 7 bases stayed unmatched. The CDR3 is 16 amino acids.

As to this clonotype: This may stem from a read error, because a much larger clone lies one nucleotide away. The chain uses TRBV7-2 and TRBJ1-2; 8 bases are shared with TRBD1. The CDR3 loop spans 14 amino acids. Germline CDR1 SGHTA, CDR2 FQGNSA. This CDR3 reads CVSSETGVDYGYTF. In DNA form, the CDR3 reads TGTGTCAGCAGCGAGACAGGGGTTGACTATGGCTACACCTTC.

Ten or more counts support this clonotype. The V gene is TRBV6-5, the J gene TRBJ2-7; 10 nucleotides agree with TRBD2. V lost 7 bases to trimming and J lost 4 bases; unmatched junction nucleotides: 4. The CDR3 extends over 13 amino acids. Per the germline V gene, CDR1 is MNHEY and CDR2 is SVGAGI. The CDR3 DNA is TGTGCCAGCACTAAGCGGGAGGGGTACGAGCAGTACTTC. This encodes CASTKREGYEQYF.